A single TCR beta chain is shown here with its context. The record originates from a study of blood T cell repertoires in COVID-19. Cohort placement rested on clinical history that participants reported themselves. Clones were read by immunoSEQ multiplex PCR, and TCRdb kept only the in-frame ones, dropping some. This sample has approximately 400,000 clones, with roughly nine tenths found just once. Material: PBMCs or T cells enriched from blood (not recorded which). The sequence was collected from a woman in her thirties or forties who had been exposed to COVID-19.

CDR3 sequence reads: CASRQDSNQPQHF. CDR3 DNA: TGCGCCAGCAGACAGGATAGCAATCAGCCCCAGCATTTT. The V gene is TRBV5-1, the J gene TRBJ1-5, with a weak D call TRBD1 (5 bases). V gave up 5 bases and J gave up 0 bases, with 6 bases separating them. There are 13 residues in the CDR3. CDR1 and CDR2 (germline): SGHRS, YFSETQ.